This T cell receptor beta chain appears in the sequencing data of a study of molecular identifiers for immune sequencing clone quantification. Findings and limits, study-wide: The sizes of highly expanded clones could be underestimated when identical TCR molecules share a barcode. Beyond 20 RNA copies, clones held over 99% of effector molecules, compared with under 1% in naive cells.

This clonotype was observed a handful of times. Its antigen remains unknown. Previously described methods and listed TCR primers were employed for the bulk TCR libraries. MiXCR, applied by TCRdb to the PCR reads, yields one record per CDR3 protein. Of 400,000 to 600,000 distinct CDR3 sequences in the sample, roughly 23% were seen once. The sequenced sample was naive CD8+ T cells from blood, with Jurkat cell RNA spiked in. Described subset: FACS-sorted CD8+CD4-CCR7+CD45RA+ naive T cells. The receptor was derived from a human donor in good health. Some libraries in this study had Jurkat cell RNA spiked in.

For the CDR3, the DNA is TGTGCCAGCAGTTCCTTAGGGGCCCCGAGCGAGCAGTACTTC. Residues: CASSSLGAPSEQYF. The chain uses TRBV27 and TRBJ2-7, with D possibly being TRBD1 (5 bases). Germline V gene lookup returns CDR1 MNHEY and CDR2 SMNVEV (reference sequence). Trimming took 4 bases from V and 6 from J, leaving 16 bases between them. The CDR3 length is 14 residues.